The source of this T cell receptor (beta chain) is a study of memory CD4+ T cells and cytomegalovirus serostatus. Germline V gives CDR1 SGHTS, CDR2 YDEGEE. The length of the CDR3 is 14 residues. The V gene lost 6 bases and the J gene lost 4 bases, with 13 bases spanning the gap. Clones were read by immunoSEQ multiplex PCR, and TCRdb kept only the in-frame ones, dropping some. The table has about 82,000 clones, about 85% seen once. Single viable CD3+CD4+CD8-CD45RO+ cells were sorted as the memory CD4+ T cells. This clone was seen a handful of times. The chain recombines TRBV5-8 with TRBJ1-4; no reliable D call. Sequences were obtained from memory CD4+ T cells from blood. The sequence was collected from an adult in good health and CMV-seronegative. For the CDR3, the DNA is TGTGCCAGCACCAGCCCTTCCTTTAATGAAAAACTGTTTTTT. Encoded protein: CASTSPSFNEKLFF. The full variable domain, rest sourced from reference TRBV5-8 and TRBJ1-4, is EAGVTQSPTHLIKTRGQQATLRCSPISGHTSVYWYQQALGLGLQFLLWYDEGEERNRGNFPPRFSGRQFPNYSSELNVNALELEDSALYLCASTSPSFNEKLFFGSGTQLSVL.